The clone carrying this T cell receptor beta chain came up a few times. Its antigen is as yet unknown. The sample belongs to a study of metastatic and nonmetastatic thyroid tumors. Study background: It was across blood and tumor or nodule tissue from malignant and benign thyroid patients that repertoires were compared. Study-wide results and limits: Reportedly, malignant thyroid tumors had significantly higher TCR beta diversity than benign nodules, in blood and tumor.

The CDR3 has 11 residues. In germline, CDR1 is DFQATT, CDR2 SNEGSKA (reference sequence). Trimming removed 6 bases at V and 13 bases at J, with 16 bases between. Patients underwent thyroid surgery, and none had received any treatment before it. The authors' processing: The distant-metastasis classifier for papillary thyroid cancer was built from CDR3 differences across clinicopathological groups. TCRdb reassembled clones from the PCR reads with MiXCR. It is TCRdb's table, rather than the study itself, that gives the V and J calls and clone size. The sample has 13,000 to 15,000 clones; 3% to 4.5% are singletons.

The source of this sequence is a female donor with papillary thyroid cancer or a benign thyroid nodule (not recorded which). Some clones in this sample may be carry-over from other donors' samples. V gene TRBV20-1 combines with J gene TRBJ2-1; possibly TRBD2 for D (6 bases). What was sequenced was tumor tissue. CDR3 in amino acids: CSAPTEGRQFF. The CDR3 region has the DNA TGCAGTGCCCCTACGGAGGGACGCCAGTTCTTC.